This T cell receptor beta chain is drawn from a study of Graves' ophthalmopathy and Graves' hyperthyroidism. At the level of the study: Peripheral blood collection took place at initial diagnosis, before any treatment. Study-wide points: Thyroid clonotypes that were expanded above 0.001 frequency mostly also appeared in blood.

The authors amplified TCR beta CDR3 regions from RNA transcripts. RT-PCR was first run with HTBI primers, then multiplex PCR in a second round. In TCRdb, the multiplex PCR reads were re-called with MiXCR into one record per CDR3 protein. The table lists more than 300,000 distinct CDR3 sequences, about a sixth of them singletons, with approximately 2.4% in the top ten. Details on this clonotype: What it binds is not known.

V lost 3 bases to trimming and J lost 10 bases; unmatched junction nucleotides: 9. CDR3 length equals 14 residues. Germline V gives CDR1 KGHSH, CDR2 LQKENI. The sequence derives from an adult woman with stable Graves' hyperthyroidism. Material: peripheral blood. The chain employs TRBV18 and TRBJ1-1; 9 bases are shared with TRBD1. Here the CDR3 DNA reads TGTGCCAGCTCACCTGGGACAGGGAGAAATGGAGCTTTCTTT. Residues: CASSPGTGRNGAFF.